These 32 T cell receptor beta chains share one sample of origin, sequenced in a study of cytomegalovirus exposure and HLA in healthy donors. Assay: immunoSEQ multiplex PCR; the TCRdb copy retains only in-frame clones and omits some. This table has 92,000 or so clones, 95% to 97% appearing once. The sample taken for sequencing was PBMCs. The source of these receptors is a man younger than 30 in good health and CMV-seronegative.

The chain carries TRBV29-1 and TRBJ1-1, with 10 bases lining up with TRBD1. The junction had 12 bases not matched to a gene; V was cut back by 6 bases and J by 11 bases. Germline assignment: CDR1 SQVTM and CDR2 ANQGSEA. This CDR3 has 13 residues. The CDR3 bases are TGCAGCGTCTCGGGACAGGGGCGCATGAGTGCTTTCTTT. Translation: CSVSGQGRMSAFF.

V and J are TRBV6-5 and TRBJ2-3, with TRBD1 matching 8 bases. The CDR3 contains 15 residues. The V gene end was trimmed by 3 bases and the J gene end by 1 base; junction bases not matched to a gene: 3. Germline CDR1 MNHEY, CDR2 SVGAGI. CDR3 bases: TGTGCCAGCAGTTATCAGGACAGGGGCACAGATACGCAGTATTTT. Translating it yields CASSYQDRGTDTQYF.

This clone was observed once. The gene calls are TRBV6-6 and TRBJ2-1; the match to TRBD1 covers 9 bases. Trimming at V came to 0 bases and at J to 6 bases, leaving 3 bases not matched to a gene. Germline CDR1 reads MNHNY; CDR2 reads SVGAGI (reference sequence). The CDR3 is 15 residues long. The CDR3 spells CASSYSRGQGNEQFF. In nucleotides, the CDR3 is TGTGCCAGCAGTTACTCGAGGGGACAGGGCAATGAGCAGTTCTTC.

Concerning this clone: A junction boundary mismatches the germline segment, possibly from a read error. J is TRBJ1-2 and V is TRBV7-7; no clear D. The CDR3 is made up of 18 amino acids. The germline V gene encodes CDR1 SSHAT and CDR2 FNYEAQ (reference sequence). CDR3 sequence reads: CASSHSPFEAPAPYGYTF. For the CDR3, the DNA is TGTGCTAGCAGCCACTCCCCCTTTGAGGCCCCTGCCCCCTATGGCTACACCTTC.

The J gene is TRBJ2-1, the V gene TRBV19, with D possibly matching TRBD2 (5 bases). This CDR3 region has 15 residues. Per the germline V gene, CDR1 is LNHDA and CDR2 is SQIVND (reference sequence). V lost 4 bases to trimming and J lost 0 bases, with 10 bases between them. As DNA, the CDR3 is TGTGCCAGTAGTACCCCGGGATACTCCTACAATGAGCAGTTCTTC. Translating it yields CASSTPGYSYNEQFF.

The chain recombines TRBV19 with TRBJ2-3, with D possibly TRBD2 on 5 matching bases. Germline loops: CDR1 LNHDA, CDR2 SQIVND (reference sequence). This CDR3 spans 12 amino acids. With 8 bases removed from V and 4 bases from J, the gap between germline ends came to 10 bases. CDR3 DNA: TGTGCCAGTGGAGGTATGGCAGATACGCAGTATTTT. Its translation: CASGGMADTQYF.

The chain couples TRBV4-3 to TRBJ1-1; D might be TRBD1 (5 bases). CDR3 length equals 15 residues. Germline values: CDR1 LGHNA, CDR2 YSLEER. V was clipped by 1 base and J by 6 bases, with 15 bases between them. In nucleotides, the CDR3 is TGCGCCAGCAGCCAAGCCCCCGCCCCGGGGGCTGAAGCTTTCTTT. Amino acids: CASSQAPAPGAEAFF.

The chain couples TRBV25-1 to TRBJ1-4, with no clear D. CDR3 length: 14 amino acids. V dropped 6 bases and J dropped 8 bases, with 16 bases sitting between them. Germline CDR1 is MGHDK and CDR2 is SYGVNS. CDR3 amino acids: CASRGAEGTEKLFF. The DNA of the CDR3 is TGTGCCAGCAGAGGAGCCGAGGGTACGGAAAAACTGTTTTTT.

The V gene is TRBV5-6, the J gene TRBJ2-3; TRBD2 is a possible D gene (6 bases). The germline gives CDR1 SGHDT, CDR2 YYEEEE. This CDR3 spans 15 amino acids. V was trimmed by 0 bases and J by 2 bases, leaving 10 bases between them. The CDR3 spells CASSLGLGDTDTQYF. The CDR3 DNA reads TGTGCCAGCAGCTTGGGACTAGGGGACACAGATACGCAGTATTTT.

The chain uses TRBV6-5 and TRBJ2-7; 9 bases agree with TRBD2. This CDR3 region has 14 residues. The junction had 4 bases not matched to a gene; V was cut back by 3 bases and J by 4 bases. CDR1 is MNHEY, CDR2 SVGAGI, per germline. In DNA form, the CDR3 reads TGTGCCAGCAGTTATTCGCTAGCGGGGTACGAGCAGTACTTC. Translation gives CASSYSLAGYEQYF.

This chain uses TRBV2 with TRBJ1-1; D remains unclear. Trimming cost V 7 bases and J 1 base, with 13 bases left between them. This CDR3 has 14 amino acids. Germline V lookup: CDR1 SNHLY, CDR2 FYNNEI. The CDR3 DNA is TGTGCCAGCACACGACTTGAGACGAACACTGAAGCTTTCTTT. Translated: CASTRLETNTEAFF.

This sequence joins TRBV28 and TRBJ2-1; 10 bases are shared with TRBD2. The V gene end was trimmed by 2 bases and the J gene end by 1 base; junction bases not matched to a gene: 2. Looked up from germline, CDR1 is MDHEN and CDR2 is SYDVKM. The CDR3 has 16 residues. Written as DNA, the CDR3 is TGTGCCAGCAGTTTACTAGCGGGAGAGTCCTACAATGAGCAGTTCTTC. Translation: CASSLLAGESYNEQFF.

This rearrangement joins TRBV7-2 to TRBJ2-3; 9 nucleotides agree with TRBD1. J was trimmed by 6 bases and V by 5 bases; bases with no gene match: 9. Germline V gene lookup returns CDR1 SGHTA and CDR2 FQGNSA. CDR3 length: 15 amino acids. The chain's CDR3 is CASSLGTGLGDTQYF. The CDR3, as DNA: TGTGCCAGCAGCCTAGGGACAGGGCTTGGGGATACGCAGTATTTT.

V usage is TRBV5-1 and J usage is TRBJ2-3; 12 nucleotides match TRBD2. Germline V gene sequence: CDR1 SGHRS, CDR2 YFSETQ. CDR3 length equals 17 residues. V lost 6 bases and J lost 0; bases outside the gene matches: 8. The CDR3 loop is CASNGLAGGSSTDTQYF. The CDR3 nucleotides read TGCGCCAGCAATGGCCTAGCGGGAGGGTCTAGCACAGATACGCAGTATTTT.

This clone was seen more than once but under ten times. The chain's CDR3 is CASSLTDRGGSETQYF. CDR3 nucleotide sequence: TGTGCCAGCAGCTTGACGGACAGGGGCGGGTCTGAGACCCAGTACTTC. The V gene is TRBV7-9, the J gene TRBJ2-5, with 9 bases lining up with TRBD1. Germline trimming cut 3 bases from V and 5 bases from J; bases unmatched to any gene: 10. The germline gives CDR1 SEHNR, CDR2 FQNEAQ (reference sequence). The CDR3 covers 16 residues.

The chain carries TRBV6-1 and TRBJ2-5; 8 bases line up with TRBD1. The CDR3 loop spans 15 amino acids. V shed 5 bases, J shed 5 bases, and the junction held 10 bases outside the gene matches. Germline values: CDR1 MNHNS, CDR2 SASEGT. Written as DNA, the CDR3 is TGTGCCAGCAGTACAATGACAGGGGTTGGGGAGACCCAGTACTTC. It codes for CASSTMTGVGETQYF.

The chain recombines TRBV2 with TRBJ1-5; D call uncertain. Deletions cut 3 bases from V and 0 bases from J, with 12 bases between. CDR1 and CDR2 from the germline V gene are SNHLY and FYNNEI. The CDR3 spans 16 residues. DNA for the CDR3: TGTGCCAGCAGTGATCCAGGTTGGTATAGCAATCAGCCCCAGCATTTT. This translates into CASSDPGWYSNQPQHF.

The gene calls are TRBV29-1 and TRBJ2-5; 10 nucleotides agree with TRBD2. This CDR3 spans 13 amino acids. Per germline, CDR1 SQVTM and CDR2 ANQGSEA. Trimming at V came to 5 bases and at J to 1 base, leaving 1 base not matched to a gene. CDR3 in DNA: TGCAGCGTTACTAGCGGGGCCCAAGAGACCCAGTACTTC. Translated: CSVTSGAQETQYF.

This clone was counted once. The chain uses TRBV10-1 and TRBJ2-7, with 7 bases aligning to TRBD1. Germline-derived CDR1 and CDR2 are WNHNN and SYGVQD (reference sequence). V shed 8 bases and J 4 bases; nucleotides not matched to a gene: 11. This CDR3 contains 14 residues. This chain's CDR3 is CASAPGTEEYEQYF. The DNA for the CDR3 is TGCGCCAGCGCCCCCGGGACAGAGGAATACGAGCAGTACTTC.

This CDR3 is CASSDRDRGLGTQYF. The CDR3 DNA is TGTGCCAGTAGCGACCGGGACAGGGGTTTGGGGACCCAGTACTTC. The chain couples TRBV19 to TRBJ2-5; 10 nucleotides align to TRBD1. V shed 6 bases, J shed 7 bases, and the junction held 11 bases outside the gene matches. CDR1 and CDR2 (germline): LNHDA, SQIVND (reference sequence). This CDR3 spans 15 amino acids.

The chain recombines TRBV19 with TRBJ1-4, with TRBD1 matching 10 bases. This CDR3 spans 14 amino acids. V shed 4 bases, J shed 8 bases, and the junction held 4 bases outside the gene matches. Germline lookup yields CDR1 LNHDA and CDR2 SQIVND (reference sequence). CDR3 in amino acids: CASSTGTGVEKLFF. The CDR3 nucleotides are TGTGCCAGTAGTACCGGGACAGGGGTGGAAAAACTGTTTTTT.

V usage is TRBV6-5 and J usage is TRBJ2-1, with TRBD2 matching 7 bases. Per the germline V gene, CDR1 is MNHEY and CDR2 is SVGAGI. The CDR3 runs 12 residues. V lost 4 bases, J lost 10 bases, and 4 bases stayed unmatched. The CDR3 protein is CASSFLGGEQFF. CDR3 bases: TGTGCCAGCAGTTTCCTCGGGGGGGAGCAGTTCTTC.

Only one count was recorded for this clone. The chain is built from TRBV2 and TRBJ1-2; D may be TRBD1 (6 bases). The V and J ends lost 8 bases and 5 bases respectively, with 18 bases between them. CDR1 SNHLY and CDR2 FYNNEI come from the germline V gene. CDR3 size: 14 residues. CDR3 region: CASALEGGTYGYTF. CDR3 sequence (DNA): TGTGCCAGCGCTCTAGAGGGGGGGACTTATGGCTACACCTTC.

This chain's CDR3 is CSVLADFTDTQYF. The DNA of the CDR3 is TGCAGCGTTCTTGCGGACTTCACAGATACGCAGTATTTT. The chain employs TRBV29-1 and TRBJ2-3, with D perhaps TRBD2 (5 bases). V lost 5 bases and J lost 2, with 11 bases in between. The CDR3 extends over 13 amino acids. Looked up from germline, CDR1 is SQVTM and CDR2 is ANQGSEA.

The gene calls are TRBV7-8 and TRBJ1-3, with D possibly TRBD1 on 6 matching bases. The CDR3 contains 19 residues. V lost 1 base and J lost 4, with 23 bases in between. Germline CDR1 is SGHVS and CDR2 is FQNEAQ. The CDR3 spells CASSLVKSRGTSLGNTIYF. As DNA, the CDR3 is TGTGCCAGCAGCTTAGTAAAGTCCAGGGGAACATCTCTGGGAAACACCATATATTTT.

The chain is built from TRBV5-1 and TRBJ2-7; 8 nucleotides align to TRBD1. The CDR3 has 18 amino acids. Germline values: CDR1 SGHRS, CDR2 YFSETQ. The trim removed 3 bases at V and 4 bases at J, leaving 18 bases unmatched. For the CDR3, the DNA is TGCGCCAGCAGCTCCAGTAAGACGACAGGGGAGGAGTTTTACGAGCAGTACTTC. This translates into CASSSSKTTGEEFYEQYF.

The chain recombines TRBV7-8 with TRBJ2-5; possibly TRBD2 for D (6 bases). This CDR3 has 14 residues. CDR1 is SGHVS and CDR2 is FQNEAQ in the germline V gene. Trimming took 2 bases from V and 5 from J, leaving 12 bases between them. The CDR3 loop is CASSLRETRETQYF. In nucleotides, the CDR3 is TGTGCCAGCAGCTTACGGGAGACCCGGGAGACCCAGTACTTC.

The chain carries TRBV28 and TRBJ1-3; D is ambiguous. The V gene lost 6 bases and the J gene lost 4 bases, with 19 bases spanning the gap. The germline gives CDR1 MDHEN, CDR2 SYDVKM. CDR3 length: 16 amino acids. The CDR3 bases are TGTGCCAGCAGAACCCCCCCCGGGAGCCACGGAAACACCATATATTTT. Its translation is CASRTPPGSHGNTIYF.

The chain combines TRBV19 with TRBJ2-4, with 10 bases that match TRBD1. CDR3 size: 17 residues. V gave up 6 bases and J gave up 4 bases; unmatched junction bases: 12. Germline V gives CDR1 LNHDA, CDR2 SQIVND (reference sequence). The CDR3 sequence: CASSRSPGQGIKNIQYF. CDR3 DNA sequence: TGTGCCAGTAGCCGAAGTCCGGGACAGGGGATAAAAAACATTCAGTACTTC. Based on the CDR3 plus reference TRBV19 and TRBJ2-4, the full variable domain is DGGITQSPKYLFRKEGQNVTLSCEQNLNHDAMYWYRQDPGQGLRLIYYSQIVNDFQKGDIAEGYSVSREKKESFPLTVTSAQKNPTAFYLCASSRSPGQGIKNIQYFGAGTRLSVL.

The J gene is TRBJ1-1, the V gene TRBV7-9; 10 bases match TRBD1. The V and J ends lost 1 base and 5 bases, in that order; junction bases with no gene match: 4. This CDR3 is built from 15 residues. CDR1 and CDR2 (germline): SEHNR, FQNEAQ (reference sequence). The CDR3 region is CASSLDGTGDTEAFF. CDR3 nucleotides: TGTGCCAGCAGCTTAGATGGGACAGGGGATACTGAAGCTTTCTTT. The full variable domain, rest sourced from reference TRBV7-9 and TRBJ1-1, is DTGVSQNPRHKITKRGQNVTFRCDPISEHNRLYWYRQTLGQGPEFLTYFQNEAQLEKSRLLSDRFSAERPKGSFSTLEIQRTEQGDSAMYLCASSLDGTGDTEAFFGQGTRLTVV.

The gene calls are TRBV6-5 and TRBJ1-2, with 11 bases matching TRBD1. This CDR3 is 14 amino acids long. The germline gives CDR1 MNHEY, CDR2 SVGAGI. After removal of 9 bases from V and 11 bases from J, the junction contained 14 bases not matched to a gene. The CDR3 is CASKKSGQGGRYTF. The CDR3 nucleotides read TGTGCCAGTAAAAAGTCGGGACAGGGGGGACGGTACACCTTC.

The V call is TRBV30, the J call TRBJ2-7; D is perhaps TRBD2 (6 bases). CDR1 and CDR2 (germline): GTSNPN, SVGIG (reference sequence). The germline V and J ends were trimmed by 4 bases and 6 bases, with 16 bases remaining between them. CDR3 length: 13 amino acids. CDR3 in amino acids: CAWTRDRGGEQYF. CDR3 DNA: TGTGCCTGGACTCGGGACCGGGGAGGCGAGCAGTACTTC.